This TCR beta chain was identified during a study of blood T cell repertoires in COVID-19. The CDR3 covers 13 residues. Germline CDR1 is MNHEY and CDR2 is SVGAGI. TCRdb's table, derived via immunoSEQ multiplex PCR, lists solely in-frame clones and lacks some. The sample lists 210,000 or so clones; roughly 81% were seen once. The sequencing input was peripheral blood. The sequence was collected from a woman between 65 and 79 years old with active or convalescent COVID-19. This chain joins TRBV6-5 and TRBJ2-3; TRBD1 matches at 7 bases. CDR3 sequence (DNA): TGTGCGACCAAGGGACAGCCCACAGATACGCAGTATTTT. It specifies CATKGQPTDTQYF.